What follows describes a single T cell receptor beta chain. The data derive from a study of cytomegalovirus exposure and HLA in healthy donors. The primer mix had 60 Vbeta and 13 Jbeta primers. Only in-frame clones appear in the TCRdb table, and some are missing; sequencing was by immunoSEQ multiplex PCR. The table shows 150,000 to 200,000 clones, with around 82% occurring only once. The CDR3 totals 15 residues. CDR1 and CDR2 (germline): MNHNY, SVGAGI (reference sequence). The rearrangement uses TRBV6-6 and TRBJ2-5, with 10 positions matching TRBD1. The end of the DNA aligns better with TRBJ2-7, so the J call may be wrong. The TCR originated in a boy aged 10-17 years in good health and CMV-seronegative. Sequencing was performed on PBMCs. CDR3 in DNA: TGTGCCAGCAGTCTAGGGACAGGGGTACGGGACGAGCAGTACTTC. It is translated as CASSLGTGVRDEQYF.